The 27 T cell receptor beta chains given below trace back to one sample, sequenced in a study of T cells in Graves' hyperthyroidism and ophthalmopathy. The investigators amplified TCR beta CDR3 regions from RNA transcripts. The TCR CDR3 was amplified in a first-round RT-PCR using the HTBI primer set. TCRdb processed the multiplex PCR reads anew with MiXCR; each CDR3 protein has one entry. The data show about 350,000 distinct CDR3 sequences, with 15% seen just once and roughly 20% held by the top ten. The sample taken for sequencing was blood. All receptors come from a woman aged 60-75 years with Graves' ophthalmopathy.

This sequence joins TRBV6-4 and TRBJ2-7; 7 bases are shared with TRBD2. V lost 8 bases to trimming and J lost 2 bases; unmatched junction nucleotides: 6. Germline CDR1 and CDR2: MRHNA and SNTAGT. The CDR3 is made up of 13 amino acids. This CDR3 is CASGGGRAYEQYF. The CDR3 DNA reads as TGTGCCAGCGGGGGGGGGAGGGCCTACGAGCAGTACTTC.

This clonotype was seen a handful of times. The chain uses TRBV12-3 or TRBV12-4 and TRBJ2-2; 12 bases agree with TRBD1. The V and J ends lost 9 bases and 8 bases, in that order; junction bases with no gene match: 10. CDR3 length equals 15 residues. The CDR3 spells CASSTGQGALGELFF. The CDR3 region has the DNA TGTGCCAGTTCGACGGGACAGGGGGCTTTGGGGGAGCTGTTTTTT.

This clonotype was observed a handful of times. The chain combines TRBV20-1 with TRBJ2-7, with a weak D call TRBD2 (5 bases). V was cut by 0 bases and J by 2 bases, with 14 bases left in between. The CDR3 length is 15 residues. The germline V gene has CDR1 DFQATT and CDR2 SNEGSKA (reference sequence). CDR3 region: CSARDGRGRPYEQYF. CDR3 nucleotide sequence: TGCAGTGCTAGAGATGGTCGGGGTCGGCCCTACGAGCAGTACTTC.

CDR3 bases: TGTGCCAGCAGTTTTTTCCTAGCGGGAGGGCTGGCCAAAAACATTCAGTACTTC. Translated: CASSFFLAGGLAKNIQYF. The gene calls are TRBV28 and TRBJ2-4, with 12 bases identical to TRBD2. With 3 bases clipped from V and 1 base from J, the junction kept 7 bases outside the gene matches. This CDR3 contains 18 residues. Looked up from germline, CDR1 is MDHEN and CDR2 is SYDVKM. Variable domain in full (rest from reference TRBV28 and TRBJ2-4): DVKVTQSSRYLVKRTGEKVFLECVQDMDHENMFWYRQDPGLGLRLIYFSYDVKMKEKGDIPEGYSVSREKKERFSLILESASTNQTSMYLCASSFFLAGGLAKNIQYFGAGTRLSVL.

This clonotype was detected many times. The chain couples TRBV7-2 to TRBJ2-3, with D maybe TRBD2 (6 bases). This CDR3 spans 16 amino acids. Looked up from germline, CDR1 is SGHTA and CDR2 is FQGNSA. The V end was cut by 0 bases, the J end by 7 bases, with 17 bases between. The CDR3 DNA is TGTGCCAGCAGCTTAGCGGGAGGCCCAATCGCGAATACGCAGTATTTT. It yields the protein CASSLAGGPIANTQYF.

The chain employs TRBV15 and TRBJ2-3; a weak D match, TRBD2 (6 bases). V was trimmed by 5 bases and J by 5 bases, leaving 14 bases between them. CDR1 LNHNV and CDR2 YYDKDF come from the germline V gene (reference sequence). The CDR3 has 14 amino acids. The CDR3 sequence is CATSPRLGGDTQYF. DNA for the CDR3: TGTGCCACCAGCCCCCGATTGGGAGGAGATACGCAGTATTTT. Drawing the rest from reference TRBV15 and TRBJ2-3, the complete variable domain is DAMVIQNPRYQVTQFGKPVTLSCSQTLNHNVMYWYQQKSSQAPKLLFHYYDKDFNNEADTPDNFQSRRPNTSFCFLDIRSPGLGDTAMYLCATSPRLGGDTQYFGPGTRLTVL.

This clonotype has at least ten counts. The V call is TRBV7-2, the J call TRBJ2-1, with D unresolved. Deletions cut 1 base from V and 8 bases from J, with 6 bases between. The germline CDR1 and CDR2 sequences are SGHTA and FQGNSA. This CDR3 is built from 12 residues. This CDR3 reads CASSLVRDEQFF. The CDR3 DNA sequence: TGTGCCAGCAGCTTAGTAAGGGATGAGCAGTTCTTC.

This clonotype was seen at least ten times. V is TRBV11-2 and J is TRBJ2-1; 10 nucleotides align to TRBD2. The CDR3 length is 14 residues. CDR1 and CDR2 from the germline V gene are SGHAT and FQNNGV. J lost 5 bases, V lost 4 bases, and 2 bases had no gene match. The CDR3 loop reads CASSSLAGDNEQFF. As DNA, the CDR3 is TGTGCCAGCAGCTCTCTAGCGGGGGACAATGAGCAGTTCTTC.

There are a few counts of this clonotype. The rearrangement links TRBV20-1 to TRBJ1-5; D is uncertain. The V gene lost 3 bases and the J gene lost 1 base, with 10 bases spanning the gap. CDR3 length: 14 residues. In germline, CDR1 is DFQATT, CDR2 SNEGSKA (reference sequence). CDR3 sequence reads: CSASDHQSNQPQHF. The CDR3 DNA sequence: TGCAGTGCTAGTGACCATCAGAGCAATCAGCCCCAGCATTTT.

This chain uses TRBV7-9 with TRBJ2-1; 9 bases are shared with TRBD1. The CDR3 has 17 residues. V was pared by 3 bases and J by 6 bases, with 12 bases of the junction left unmatched. CDR1 is SEHNR, CDR2 FQNEAQ, per germline (reference sequence). CDR3 protein: CASSLGRTGVSGNEQFF. The CDR3, as DNA: TGTGCCAGCAGCTTGGGACGGACAGGGGTTTCGGGCAATGAGCAGTTCTTC.

At least ten counts were recorded for this clonotype. The genes are TRBV20-1 and TRBJ2-3, with D perhaps matching TRBD2 (6 bases). The CDR3 extends over 15 amino acids. Trimming stripped 0 bases from V and 0 bases from J, with 10 bases between. Germline-derived CDR1 and CDR2 are DFQATT and SNEGSKA (reference sequence). The CDR3 is CSARDPGLSTDTQYF. CDR3 sequence (DNA): TGCAGTGCTAGAGACCCGGGACTTAGCACAGATACGCAGTATTTT.

The rearrangement joins TRBV5-4 to TRBJ2-7; 11 nucleotides match TRBD2. This CDR3 region has 16 residues. Germline CDR1 SGHNT, CDR2 YYREEE (reference sequence). V shed 4 bases and J 2 bases; nucleotides not matched to a gene: 8. In DNA, the CDR3 is TGTGCCAGCAGCAAGTATAGCGGGAGGGTAACCTACGAGCAGTACTTC. The encoded protein is CASSKYSGRVTYEQYF.

This clonotype was seen only a few times. In DNA, the CDR3 is TGTGCCAGCAGTTCGGACACCTCCTACGAGCAGTACTTC. Encoded protein: CASSSDTSYEQYF. The rearrangement uses TRBV6-1 and TRBJ2-7, with D possibly TRBD1 on 5 matching bases. The germline V gene has CDR1 MNHNS and CDR2 SASEGT. Trimming removed 5 bases at V and 0 bases at J, with 8 bases between. The CDR3 is 13 amino acids.

This chain uses TRBV6-7 with TRBJ1-1; TRBD1 might be the D (5 bases). TRBV6-7 is designated an ORF whose function remains uncertain. There are 12 residues in the CDR3. The V end was cut by 11 bases, the J end by 1 base, with 11 bases between. The CDR3 DNA follows: TGTGCCGGGGGTGCATGGAACACTGAAGCTTTCTTT. It yields the protein CAGGAWNTEAFF.

This clonotype has a handful of counts. The V call is TRBV6-5, the J call TRBJ1-1; D gene ambiguous. CDR3 length equals 14 residues. The V end lost 0 bases, the J end lost 1 base, and 6 bases lay between the germline ends. CDR1 MNHEY and CDR2 SVGAGI come from the germline V gene. CDR3 amino acids: CASSYSPPNTEAFF. The CDR3 DNA follows: TGTGCCAGCAGTTACTCCCCCCCGAACACTGAAGCTTTCTTT.

With respect to this clonotype: At one boundary the junction diverges from the germline segment, which might be a read error. The chain has TRBV3-1 and TRBJ1-1; tentative D call: TRBD1 (5 bases). Per the germline V gene, CDR1 is LGHDT and CDR2 is YNNKEL (reference sequence). The CDR3 length is 14 residues. CDR3 coding DNA: TGTGCCAGCAGCGTAGGGAGCGGGGCCACTGGAGCTTTCTTT. Translation: CASSVGSGATGAFF.

This clonotype was seen many times. The rearrangement links TRBV20-1 to TRBJ2-7; D ambiguous. Germline V gives CDR1 DFQATT, CDR2 SNEGSKA (reference sequence). The CDR3 is 13 residues long. V lost 3 bases, J lost 0 bases, and 9 bases lay in between. For the CDR3, the DNA is TGCAGTGCTAGGGGATCGAGCTCCTACGAGCAGTACTTC. Translated: CSARGSSSYEQYF.

V is TRBV20-1 and J is TRBJ2-6; 10 positions agree with TRBD2. J gave up 3 bases and V 0 bases, and 11 bases lay outside the gene matches. Germline V gene data show CDR1 as DFQATT and CDR2 as SNEGSKA (reference sequence). The CDR3 has 19 amino acids. The CDR3 DNA reads as TGCAGTGCTAGAGATCCGAGGTCAGCGGGAGGGCTTGGGGCCAACGTCCTGACTTTC. As protein: CSARDPRSAGGLGANVLTF.

The rearrangement links TRBV10-2 to TRBJ1-4, with 8 bases fitting TRBD1. This CDR3 is 14 amino acids long. Germline V lookup: CDR1 WSHSY, CDR2 SAAADI. V gave up 6 bases and J gave up 7 bases; unmatched junction bases: 7. The CDR3 DNA sequence: TGCGCCAGCAGAGGGGGACAGGACGGTGAAAAACTGTTTTTT. This gives the protein CASRGGQDGEKLFF.

The chain has TRBV6-5 and TRBJ2-1; either TRBD1 or TRBD2 may fit D (5 bases each). The CDR3 is 16 residues long. V was trimmed by 0 bases and J by 5 bases, leaving 14 bases between them. In germline, CDR1 is MNHEY, CDR2 SVGAGI. The chain's CDR3 is CASSYSRWGINNEQFF. As DNA, the CDR3 is TGTGCCAGCAGTTACTCCCGGTGGGGGATAAACAATGAGCAGTTCTTC.

This clonotype appeared a single time. Germline and junction disagree at one end, which may indicate a read error. The CDR3 nucleotides read TGTGCCATCAGTGAGGACAGAACTAACCATGGCTACACCTTC. This gives the protein CAISEDRTNHGYTF. The J gene is TRBJ1-2, the V gene TRBV28; TRBD1 is a possible D gene (6 bases). Germline CDR1 MDHEN, CDR2 SYDVKM. CDR3 length: 14 amino acids.

The rearrangement joins TRBV7-2 to TRBJ2-5; 8 nucleotides match TRBD1. CDR3 length: 16 residues. CDR1 and CDR2 (germline): SGHTA, FQGNSA. J was trimmed by 5 bases and V by 4 bases; bases with no gene match: 12. The chain's CDR3 is CASSSLGAGGTETQYF. The DNA for the CDR3 is TGTGCCAGCAGCTCATTGGGGGCAGGGGGCACGGAGACCCAGTACTTC.

This clonotype showed up many times. The chain employs TRBV6-1 and TRBJ2-1; D perhaps matches TRBD2 (5 bases). Germline CDR1 reads MNHNS; CDR2 reads SASEGT. The CDR3 extends over 14 amino acids. V was clipped by 8 bases and J by 0 bases, with 11 bases between them. DNA for the CDR3: TGTGCCAGCTTCAGCGGATTCTCCTACAATGAGCAGTTCTTC. It specifies CASFSGFSYNEQFF.

This clonotype was picked up many times. This chain joins TRBV11-3 and TRBJ2-1; no clear D gene. Germline V CDR1 and CDR2: SGHNT, YENEEA. V was clipped by 5 bases and J by 0 bases, with 11 bases between them. The CDR3 spans 15 residues. CDR3 in amino acids: CASSQTFSSYNEQFF. CDR3 nucleotides: TGTGCCAGCAGCCAGACTTTTAGCTCCTACAATGAGCAGTTCTTC.

This clonotype was seen repeatedly, ten times or more. The gene calls are TRBV24-1 and TRBJ2-2, with TRBD1 matching over 10 bases. Germline trimming cut 4 bases from V and 7 bases from J; bases unmatched to any gene: 5. The CDR3 spans 15 residues. Per the germline V gene, CDR1 is KGHDR and CDR2 is SFDVKD. The CDR3 coding sequence is TGTGCCACCAGTGACCCGGGACAGGGGAACGGGGAGCTGTTTTTT. The encoded protein is CATSDPGQGNGELFF.

This rearrangement joins TRBV12-3 or TRBV12-4 to TRBJ2-3; D remains ambiguous. This CDR3 spans 11 amino acids. The ends were cut back, 7 bases at V and 2 bases at J, with 4 bases in the middle. The CDR3 spells CASKNTDTQYF. The CDR3 coding sequence is TGTGCCAGCAAAAACACAGATACGCAGTATTTT.

Comments on this clonotype: A much larger clone sits a single nucleotide away, making a read error possible. The chain recombines TRBV6-5 with TRBJ2-5, with D perhaps TRBD2 (6 bases). V gave up 4 bases and J gave up 0 bases, with 9 bases separating them. The germline CDR1 and CDR2 sequences are MNHEY and SVGAGI. This CDR3 has 14 amino acids. The chain's CDR3 is CASSWDSYQETQYF. The CDR3 bases are TGTGCCAGCAGTTGGGACTCGTACCAAGAGACCCAGTACTTC.